This paragraph covers one T cell receptor beta chain sequence. The data derive from a study of cytomegalovirus exposure and HLA in healthy donors. V shed 3 bases, J shed 3 bases, and the junction held 7 bases outside the gene matches. This CDR3 spans 16 amino acids. The germline V gene has CDR1 SGHDT and CDR2 YYEEEE. The primer mix had 60 Vbeta and 13 Jbeta primers. The repertoire was sequenced with immunoSEQ multiplex PCR; TCRdb's copy has only in-frame clones and lacks some. The sample lists over 100,000 clones, around three fifths occurring once. The rearrangement joins TRBV5-6 to TRBJ1-2; 11 bases agree with TRBD1. Sequencing was done on a sample of PBMCs. This clonotype was obtained from a woman aged 35 to 49 in good health and CMV-seronegative. CDR3 sequence: CASSSETGQGDYGYTF. Here the CDR3 DNA reads TGTGCCAGCAGCTCCGAGACGGGACAGGGGGACTATGGCTACACCTTC.